These 32 T cell receptor beta chains were sequenced from one sample in a study of hypomethylating agent response in myelodysplastic syndrome. Assay: immunoSEQ multiplex PCR; the TCRdb copy retains only in-frame clones and omits some. This sample carries some 5,000 clones, 75% to 90% of them seen once, and the ten largest clones take approximately 10%. The sequencing here drew on bone marrow, taken before or after starting hypomethylating agent treatment for myelodysplastic syndrome (not recorded which). The receptors come from a human donor with myelodysplastic syndrome.

The rearrangement joins TRBV6-5 to TRBJ1-5; D is uncertain. Per germline, CDR1 MNHEY and CDR2 SVGAGI. V was shortened by 6 bases and J by 3 bases, with 15 bases between the two germline ends. This CDR3 contains 15 residues. CDR3 sequence: CASRSSPGNNQPQHF. In DNA form, the CDR3 reads TGTGCCAGCAGATCCTCCCCTGGAAACAATCAGCCCCAGCATTTT.

CDR3 nucleotide sequence: TGTGCCAGCAGCGCCGGGGGGGACGCTCAGCCCCAGCATTTT. This gives the protein CASSAGGDAQPQHF. This chain uses TRBV6-6 with TRBJ1-5; a weak D match, TRBD1 (5 bases). This CDR3 is 14 amino acids long. In germline, CDR1 is MNHNY, CDR2 SVGAGI (reference sequence). Trimming took 6 bases from V and 6 from J, leaving 15 bases between them.

V is TRBV6-1 and J is TRBJ2-7; 8 bases fit TRBD1. The CDR3 totals 16 residues. After removal of 4 bases from V and 1 base from J, the junction contained 9 bases not matched to a gene. Germline CDR1 is MNHNS and CDR2 is SASEGT. CDR3 amino acids: CASSAYRGSASYEQYF. Here the CDR3 DNA reads TGTGCCAGCAGTGCCTACAGGGGGAGTGCATCCTACGAGCAGTACTTC.

The J gene is TRBJ2-3, the V gene TRBV18; TRBD2 is a possible D gene (7 bases). V gave up 3 bases and J gave up 5 bases, with 15 bases separating them. The CDR3 sequence is 15 residues long. Germline CDR1 and CDR2: KGHSH and LQKENI. The DNA of the CDR3 is TGTGCCAGCTCACCGAATGGGAGGGGGGAAGATACGCAGTATTTT. Its translation is CASSPNGRGEDTQYF.

The CDR3 protein is CASSLGQIGEQFF. The CDR3 bases are TGCGCCAGCAGCCTGGGACAGATAGGAGAGCAGTTCTTC. The chain uses TRBV5-1 and TRBJ2-1; 7 bases are a match to TRBD1. Trimming took 4 bases from V and 10 from J; bases not matched to a gene: 8. This CDR3 is built from 13 residues. Per the germline V gene, CDR1 is SGHRS and CDR2 is YFSETQ.

The chain uses TRBV4-1 and TRBJ2-3; 13 positions agree with TRBD2. Germline loops: CDR1 MGHRA, CDR2 YSYEKL. CDR3 length: 19 residues. Trimming cost V 4 bases and J 2 bases; bases outside gene matches: 12. The CDR3 loop is CASSRLLAGGPEFTDTQYF. The CDR3 nucleotides read TGCGCCAGCAGCCGATTACTAGCGGGGGGGCCTGAGTTCACAGATACGCAGTATTTT.

This chain uses TRBV5-1 with TRBJ1-1; D possibly corresponds to TRBD1 (6 bases). The CDR3 length is 16 residues. The V gene's germline CDR1 is SGHRS and CDR2 YFSETQ. Trimming removed 0 bases from V and 4 bases from J, with 16 bases in between. CDR3 sequence reads: CASSLDPRGQGTEAFF. CDR3 DNA: TGCGCCAGCAGCTTGGATCCTCGGGGGCAGGGCACTGAAGCTTTCTTT. Full variable domain (rest looked up from reference TRBV5-1 and TRBJ1-1): KAGVTQTPRYLIKTRGQQVTLSCSPISGHRSVSWYQQTPGQGLQFLFEYFSETQRNKGNFPGRFSGRQFSNSRSEMNVSTLELGDSALYLCASSLDPRGQGTEAFFGQGTRLTVV.

The V call is TRBV5-5, the J call TRBJ2-7; D unclear. The V gene lost 2 bases and the J gene lost 4 bases, with 13 bases spanning the gap. The CDR3 consists of 14 residues. Germline CDR1 SGHKS, CDR2 YYEKEE (reference sequence). The CDR3 protein is CASSLSGDTYEQYF. The CDR3, as DNA: TGTGCCAGCAGCTTAAGTGGGGATACGTACGAGCAGTACTTC.

V is TRBV9 and J is TRBJ1-3; 7 nucleotides agree with TRBD1. The germline V gene has CDR1 SGDLS and CDR2 YYNGEE. V dropped 4 bases and J dropped 13; count of bases not matched to a gene: 8. This CDR3 has 12 amino acids. In nucleotides, the CDR3 is TGTGCCAGCAGCCCTACAGGGGCGCCTATATATTTT. It encodes CASSPTGAPIYF.

The chain couples TRBV5-4 to TRBJ1-2, with D unclear. V was trimmed by 2 bases and J by 5 bases, leaving 10 bases between them. The CDR3 loop spans 13 amino acids. Germline V gene data show CDR1 as SGHNT and CDR2 as YYREEE (reference sequence). The CDR3 nucleotides are TGTGCCAGCAGCTTCGGAAGGGAGTATGGCTACACCTTC. It is translated as CASSFGREYGYTF.

This clone rates as large. V and J are TRBV7-9 and TRBJ2-1; D might be TRBD1 or TRBD2, each matching 5 bases. Deletions cut 5 bases from V and 1 base from J, with 12 bases between. Germline-derived CDR1 and CDR2 are SEHNR and FQNEAQ (reference sequence). The length of the CDR3 is 15 residues. CDR3 nucleotide sequence: TGTGCCAGCAGCCCGGGGCCGGGGTCCTACAATGAGCAGTTCTTC. It yields the protein CASSPGPGSYNEQFF.

This clone was seen just once. The genes are TRBV4-1 and TRBJ1-1; D gene uncertain. CDR3 length: 15 amino acids. CDR1 and CDR2 (germline): MGHRA, YSYEKL. V lost 8 bases to trimming and J lost 1 base, with 17 bases between them. The chain's CDR3 is CASALSANKNTEAFF. For the CDR3, the DNA is TGCGCCAGCGCCCTCTCGGCAAACAAGAACACTGAAGCTTTCTTT.

The chain employs TRBV6-5 and TRBJ1-2, with 9 bases fitting TRBD1. CDR3 length equals 15 residues. Trimming cost V 4 bases and J 6 bases; bases outside gene matches: 9. From germline, CDR1 is MNHEY and CDR2 SVGAGI. CDR3 loop: CASSLMMGQGHGYTF. The CDR3, as DNA: TGTGCCAGCAGTTTAATGATGGGACAGGGCCATGGCTACACCTTC.

The V and J genes are TRBV29-1 and TRBJ2-7; no reliable D call. This CDR3 region has 12 residues. The germline V gene has CDR1 SQVTM and CDR2 ANQGSEA. Trimming took 5 bases from V and 2 from J, leaving 10 bases between them. The CDR3 spells CSVTQSTYEQYF. The CDR3, as DNA: TGCAGCGTTACGCAGAGCACCTACGAGCAGTACTTC.

This chain uses TRBV2 with TRBJ2-1; 14 bases align to TRBD2. In germline, CDR1 is SNHLY, CDR2 FYNNEI. This CDR3 has 17 residues. With 7 bases clipped from V and 5 bases from J, the junction kept 10 bases outside the gene matches. DNA for the CDR3: TGTGCCAGCACCCTAAATGGACTAGCGGGGGGTCACAATGAGCAGTTCTTC. It specifies CASTLNGLAGGHNEQFF.

The rearrangement uses TRBV4-3 and TRBJ2-3, with D tentatively TRBD1 (6 bases). The CDR3 runs 14 residues. Germline assignment: CDR1 LGHNA and CDR2 YSLEER. The V end was cut by 4 bases, the J end by 6 bases, with 14 bases between. Here the CDR3 DNA reads TGCGCCAGCAGCCTTGGGACACCGGGGGATACGCAGTATTTT. Its protein is CASSLGTPGDTQYF.

The rearrangement joins TRBV5-1 to TRBJ2-5; tentatively, D is TRBD1 (5 bases). This CDR3 comprises 16 residues. Germline lookup yields CDR1 SGHRS and CDR2 YFSETQ. Trimming shortened V by 4 bases and J by 3 bases, and 19 bases separated the two germline ends. Here the CDR3 reads CASSPGHLPHKETQYF. In DNA form, the CDR3 reads TGCGCCAGCAGCCCCGGACACCTTCCTCACAAAGAGACCCAGTACTTC. Supplemented by reference TRBV5-1 and TRBJ2-5, the full variable domain reads KAGVTQTPRYLIKTRGQQVTLSCSPISGHRSVSWYQQTPGQGLQFLFEYFSETQRNKGNFPGRFSGRQFSNSRSEMNVSTLELGDSALYLCASSPGHLPHKETQYFGPGTRLLVL.

This sequence joins TRBV2 and TRBJ2-7; D remains unclear. The germline V gene has CDR1 SNHLY and CDR2 FYNNEI. V was shortened by 4 bases and J by 4 bases, with 5 bases between the two germline ends. The CDR3 loop spans 11 amino acids. CDR3 DNA sequence: TGTGCCAGCAGTGGGACGTACGAGCAGTACTTC. This gives the protein CASSGTYEQYF.

J is TRBJ2-3 and V is TRBV11-3; D gene unclear. Between the trimmed V and J ends, which lost 1 base and 0 bases, there was a span of 8 bases. The CDR3 length is 15 residues. In germline, CDR1 is SGHNT, CDR2 YENEEA. CDR3 in amino acids: CASSLGLESTDTQYF. For the CDR3, the DNA is TGTGCCAGCAGCTTAGGACTGGAAAGCACAGATACGCAGTATTTT. Complete variable domain (other parts from reference TRBV11-3 and TRBJ2-3): EAGVVQSPRYKIIEKKQPVAFWCNPISGHNTLYWYLQNLGQGPELLIRYENEEAVDDSQLPKDRFSAERLKGVDSTLKIQPAELGDSAVYLCASSLGLESTDTQYFGPGTRLTVL.

V is TRBV6-1 and J is TRBJ2-7; the D is unclear. The CDR3 covers 11 residues. Germline V gene sequence: CDR1 MNHNS, CDR2 SASEGT. The V and J ends lost 5 bases and 6 bases respectively, with 8 bases between them. The CDR3 DNA follows: TGTGCCAGCAGTAGCGAGTTCGAGCAGTACTTC. The encoded protein is CASSSEFEQYF.

A single count supports this clone. CDR3 loop: CASSAIETGNNSPLHF. CDR3 nucleotide sequence: TGTGCCAGCAGTGCAATCGAGACAGGGAACAATTCACCCCTCCACTTT. The J gene is TRBJ1-6, the V gene TRBV25-1; 7 bases fit TRBD1. The junction had 10 bases not matched to a gene; V was cut back by 4 bases and J by 7 bases. This CDR3 contains 16 residues. Germline V gene sequence: CDR1 MGHDK, CDR2 SYGVNS.

The gene calls are TRBV5-6 and TRBJ1-6; D is ambiguous. Germline V gene lookup returns CDR1 SGHDT and CDR2 YYEEEE. Trimming removed 3 bases from V and 5 bases from J, with 15 bases in between. The CDR3 loop spans 16 amino acids. CDR3 residues: CASSSRPVWDNSPLHF. Here the CDR3 DNA reads TGTGCCAGCAGCTCTCGCCCTGTCTGGGATAATTCACCCCTCCACTTT.

The CDR3 loop reads CASSQTNRASSYEQYF. CDR3 nucleotides: TGCGCCAGCAGCCAAACGAACAGGGCCAGCTCCTACGAGCAGTACTTC. The chain links TRBV4-1 to TRBJ2-5; tentatively, D is TRBD1 (6 bases). The J call is uncertain, as TRBJ2-7 better fits the DNA end. The V gene's germline CDR1 is MGHRA and CDR2 YSYEKL. The CDR3 has 16 residues.

Concerning this clone itself: Other DNA sequences in this sample translate to the same CDR3. This sequence joins TRBV2 and TRBJ1-1; perhaps TRBD1 as D (5 bases). The CDR3 is 14 residues long. CDR1 is SNHLY, CDR2 FYNNEI, per germline. V was cut by 2 bases and J by 5 bases, with 12 bases left in between. The CDR3 DNA sequence: TGTGCCAGCAGTGAAACGCTGGGACTAACTGAAGCTTTCTTT. Translation: CASSETLGLTEAFF.

The table lists this clone with a count of one. The CDR3 reads CASSMDGGTQPQHF. Here the CDR3 DNA reads TGTGCCAGTAGTATGGATGGAGGGACACAGCCCCAGCATTTT. The rearrangement uses TRBV19 and TRBJ1-5, with a weak D call TRBD1 (6 bases). This CDR3 is built from 14 residues. V dropped 3 bases and J dropped 7 bases, with 13 bases sitting between them. Germline lookup yields CDR1 LNHDA and CDR2 SQIVND (reference sequence).

The CDR3: CASSEWREQETQYF. The DNA of the CDR3 is TGTGCCAGCAGTGAATGGAGGGAGCAAGAGACCCAGTACTTC. The genes are TRBV25-1 and TRBJ2-5; the D gene is possibly TRBD2 (6 bases). V lost 1 base and J lost 2, with 8 bases in between. CDR1 is MGHDK and CDR2 is SYGVNS in the germline V gene. This CDR3 region has 14 residues.

The gene calls are TRBV4-1 and TRBJ2-2, with a possible D match to TRBD1 (5 bases). This CDR3 contains 16 residues. Trimming pared 2 bases from V and 1 base from J, leaving 11 bases between. Germline CDR1 is MGHRA and CDR2 is YSYEKL. CDR3 protein: CASSQRSGRNTGELFF. In nucleotides, the CDR3 is TGCGCCAGCAGCCAAAGGTCAGGGCGGAACACCGGGGAGCTGTTTTTT.

The chain joins TRBV19 to TRBJ1-6, with 8 bases that match TRBD1. CDR1 LNHDA and CDR2 SQIVND come from the germline V gene (reference sequence). V shed 2 bases and J 9 bases; nucleotides not matched to a gene: 6. The CDR3 sequence is 15 residues long. The CDR3 sequence is CASSIKGQDLSPLHF. The CDR3 nucleotides read TGTGCCAGTAGTATAAAGGGACAGGATCTTTCACCCCTCCACTTT.

The chain has TRBV11-2 and TRBJ2-7; no clear D gene. This CDR3 has 12 amino acids. Germline CDR1 and CDR2: SGHAT and FQNNGV. The V gene lost 1 base and the J gene lost 2 bases, with 3 bases spanning the gap. The CDR3 DNA reads as TGTGCCAGCAGCTTAGCTCCCTACGAGCAGTACTTC. Amino acids: CASSLAPYEQYF.

J is TRBJ1-1 and V is TRBV9, with D possibly TRBD1 on 5 matching bases. V lost 2 bases, J lost 5 bases, and 10 bases lay in between. CDR1 is SGDLS, CDR2 YYNGEE, per germline. This CDR3 region has 13 residues. For the CDR3, the DNA is TGTGCCAGCAGCGTGCAGGGCGGAACTGAAGCTTTCTTT. Translation: CASSVQGGTEAFF.

V gene TRBV6-6 combines with J gene TRBJ1-2, with D possibly matching TRBD1 (5 bases). V was cut by 4 bases and J by 2 bases, with 14 bases left in between. The V gene's germline CDR1 is MNHNY and CDR2 SVGAGI (reference sequence). The CDR3 extends over 15 amino acids. The CDR3 DNA sequence: TGTGCCAGCAGTTTTGGTTCCGGGGGGAACTATGGCTACACCTTC. Residues: CASSFGSGGNYGYTF.

This rearrangement joins TRBV6-1 to TRBJ2-7; perhaps TRBD2 as D (6 bases). The germline V gene has CDR1 MNHNS and CDR2 SASEGT. Trimming stripped 10 bases from V and 0 bases from J, with 10 bases between. The CDR3 is 12 amino acids. The CDR3 bases are TGTGCCATAGGAGGGGACTCCTACGAGCAGTACTTC. It codes for CAIGGDSYEQYF.